This passage covers 20 T cell receptor beta chains from one sample sequenced in a study of blood T cell repertoires in COVID-19. Generated by immunoSEQ multiplex PCR, the TCRdb table keeps only in-frame clones and is missing some. The repertoire consists of over 120,000 clones, with approximately 86% occurring once and the leading ten covering 1.8%. The source material was peripheral blood. Source of these receptors: a man between 65 and 85 years old with acute or convalescent COVID-19.

The gene calls are TRBV19 and TRBJ1-6; D is unresolved. Trimming removed 0 bases from V and 7 bases from J, with 13 bases in between. The CDR3 sequence is 16 residues long. Germline V gene data show CDR1 as LNHDA and CDR2 as SQIVND (reference sequence). The chain's CDR3 is CASSIDPGPGNSPLHF. CDR3 nucleotide sequence: TGTGCCAGTAGTATAGATCCCGGCCCAGGAAATTCACCCCTCCACTTT. Full variable domain (missing parts from reference TRBV19 and TRBJ1-6): DGGITQSPKYLFRKEGQNVTLSCEQNLNHDAMYWYRQDPGQGLRLIYYSQIVNDFQKGDIAEGYSVSREKKESFPLTVTSAQKNPTAFYLCASSIDPGPGNSPLHFGNGTRLTVT.

This clone was seen once. CDR3 nucleotides: TGTGCCAGCAGCTGGGGACAGGGGAACGAAGGAAGGGCTAACTATGGCTACACCTTC. Its translation is CASSWGQGNEGRANYGYTF. The V and J genes are TRBV7-9 and TRBJ1-2; the match to TRBD1 covers 10 bases. Trimming cost V 4 bases and J 0 bases; bases outside gene matches: 14. Germline CDR1 SEHNR, CDR2 FQNEAQ (reference sequence). The CDR3 length is 19 residues. Variable domain in full (rest from reference TRBV7-9 and TRBJ1-2): DTGVSQNPRHKITKRGQNVTFRCDPISEHNRLYWYRQTLGQGPEFLTYFQNEAQLEKSRLLSDRFSAERPKGSFSTLEIQRTEQGDSAMYLCASSWGQGNEGRANYGYTFGSGTRLTVV.

This chain uses TRBV19 with TRBJ2-7; TRBD1 might be the D (6 bases). The CDR3 is 14 residues long. Germline V gene sequence: CDR1 LNHDA, CDR2 SQIVND (reference sequence). Trimming removed 5 bases at V and 2 bases at J, with 13 bases between. CDR3 protein: CASSPLGAAYEQYF. DNA of the CDR3: TGTGCCAGTAGTCCCCTGGGGGCAGCCTACGAGCAGTACTTC.

The genes are TRBV3-1 (or the pseudogene TRBV3-2) and TRBJ1-4; the D gene is possibly TRBD1 (5 bases). Germline lookup yields CDR1 LGHDT and CDR2 YNNKEL (reference sequence). The CDR3 is 17 amino acids. Trimming cost V 4 bases and J 4 bases, with 19 bases left between them. The CDR3 DNA is TGTGCCAGCAGCCCCCGCCCCGGGACTGCTTTTAATGAAAAACTGTTTTTT. Residues: CASSPRPGTAFNEKLFF.

V usage is TRBV10-2 and J usage is TRBJ1-6; D unclear. The germline gives CDR1 WSHSY, CDR2 SAAADI. The CDR3 has 15 amino acids. The V end lost 4 bases, the J end lost 8 bases, and 15 bases lay between the germline ends. CDR3 sequence: CASSGQRWADSPLHF. CDR3 DNA: TGCGCCAGCAGTGGTCAAAGATGGGCCGATTCACCCCTCCACTTT.

This clone has more than one count but fewer than ten. The V call is TRBV5-1, the J call TRBJ1-5; a weak D match, TRBD1 (5 bases). Germline V gives CDR1 SGHRS, CDR2 YFSETQ. V gave up 3 bases and J gave up 7 bases, with 11 bases separating them. The CDR3 is made up of 13 amino acids. For the CDR3, the DNA is TGCGCCAGCAGCTACCAGGGCGGACAGCCCCAGCATTTT. This codes for CASSYQGGQPQHF.

This clone has only a few counts. The genes are TRBV2 and TRBJ2-2; 7 nucleotides agree with TRBD1. V was clipped by 4 bases and J by 4 bases; unmatched bases: 6. CDR1 SNHLY and CDR2 FYNNEI come from the germline V gene. The CDR3 has 15 amino acids. Here the CDR3 reads CASSGDSGFTGELFF. The CDR3 coding sequence is TGTGCCAGCAGTGGGGACAGCGGTTTCACCGGGGAGCTGTTTTTT.

The CDR3 sequence is CASSARTGAETQYF. As DNA, the CDR3 is TGTGCCAGCAGCGCTAGGACAGGGGCGGAGACCCAGTACTTC. V gene TRBV7-9 combines with J gene TRBJ2-5; 9 nucleotides align to TRBD1. This CDR3 has 14 residues. CDR1 and CDR2 (germline): SEHNR, FQNEAQ (reference sequence). The junction had 6 bases not matched to a gene; V was cut back by 5 bases and J by 5 bases. The variable domain in full, with the rest retrieved from reference TRBV7-9 and TRBJ2-5, is DTGVSQNPRHKITKRGQNVTFRCDPISEHNRLYWYRQTLGQGPEFLTYFQNEAQLEKSRLLSDRFSAERPKGSFSTLEIQRTEQGDSAMYLCASSARTGAETQYFGPGTRLLVL.

The chain uses TRBV6-6 and TRBJ1-6, with TRBD1 identical over 10 bases. V lost 7 bases, J lost 8 bases, and 11 bases stayed unmatched. The CDR3 spans 16 residues. CDR1 MNHNY and CDR2 SVGAGI come from the germline V gene (reference sequence). The CDR3 nucleotides are TGTGCCAGCACCTCGGGAACGACAGGGGGCGATTCACCCCTCCACTTT. It specifies CASTSGTTGGDSPLHF.

This clone has just one count. The chain uses TRBV6-2 or TRBV6-3 and TRBJ2-4, with 11 positions matching TRBD2. From germline, CDR1 is MNHEY and CDR2 SVGEGT. Trimming removed 0 bases from V and 4 bases from J; junction bases left unmatched: 2. CDR3 length equals 16 residues. The DNA of the CDR3 is TGTGCCAGCAGTTACTCGCTAGCGGGAGGAAAAAACATTCAGTACTTC. Amino acid sequence: CASSYSLAGGKNIQYF.

The chain employs TRBV5-1 and TRBJ2-7; D gene ambiguous. CDR1 SGHRS and CDR2 YFSETQ come from the germline V gene. V was cut by 0 bases and J by 1 base, with 14 bases left in between. This CDR3 is 16 amino acids long. The CDR3 nucleotides are TGCGCCAGCAGCTTGGGGGCCTATAAAAGGTCCTACGAGCAGTACTTC. Its translation: CASSLGAYKRSYEQYF. Full variable domain (rest looked up from reference TRBV5-1 and TRBJ2-7): KAGVTQTPRYLIKTRGQQVTLSCSPISGHRSVSWYQQTPGQGLQFLFEYFSETQRNKGNFPGRFSGRQFSNSRSEMNVSTLELGDSALYLCASSLGAYKRSYEQYFGPGTRLTVT.

The chain employs TRBV5-4 and TRBJ1-5; weak D call: TRBD1 (5 bases). Germline V gene lookup returns CDR1 SGHNT and CDR2 YYREEE (reference sequence). V lost 4 bases to trimming and J lost 0 bases, with 14 bases between them. The CDR3 runs 16 residues. The CDR3 loop is CASSNQGIHSNQPQHF. CDR3 nucleotides: TGTGCCAGCAGCAATCAGGGCATACATAGCAATCAGCCCCAGCATTTT.

This rearrangement joins TRBV4-1 to TRBJ2-1, with D perhaps matching TRBD1 (5 bases). Between the trimmed V and J ends, which lost 4 bases and 0 bases, there was a span of 16 bases. The CDR3 is made up of 17 amino acids. Germline V gene sequence: CDR1 MGHRA, CDR2 YSYEKL. CDR3 in DNA: TGCGCCAGCAGCCCGTCGACTGGACAAAGCTCCTACAATGAGCAGTTCTTC. Protein sequence: CASSPSTGQSSYNEQFF.

This clone was picked up a small number of times. The rearrangement uses TRBV19 and TRBJ2-2; maybe TRBD2 (7 bases). This CDR3 spans 16 amino acids. The germline V and J ends were trimmed by 8 bases and 4 bases, with 20 bases remaining between them. Germline V gives CDR1 LNHDA, CDR2 SQIVND (reference sequence). CDR3 sequence: CASYETGGPLTGELFF. Written as DNA, the CDR3 is TGTGCCAGTTACGAAACCGGGGGGCCGCTCACCGGGGAGCTGTTTTTT.

This chain joins TRBV7-3 and TRBJ2-2; D is perhaps TRBD1 (5 bases). The germline V gene encodes CDR1 SGHTA and CDR2 FQGTGA. V was cut by 7 bases and J by 0 bases, with 6 bases left in between. There are 13 residues in the CDR3. For the CDR3, the DNA is TGTGCCAGCAAAGGGGCGAACACCGGGGAGCTGTTTTTT. Translation: CASKGANTGELFF.

The chain has TRBV7-2 and TRBJ2-5, with TRBD2 matching over 8 bases. The ends lost 0 bases at V and 4 bases at J; junction bases unmatched: 4. The germline gives CDR1 SGHTA, CDR2 FQGNSA. The CDR3 is 15 residues long. CDR3 DNA: TGTGCCAGCAGCTTAGCGGGGACTAGGAGAGAGACCCAGTACTTC. Residues: CASSLAGTRRETQYF.

This clone was detected once. DNA for the CDR3: TGTGCCAGTACCGGCGGGACAGGGTATTCCTTTAACTATGGCTACACCTTC. Translation: CASTGGTGYSFNYGYTF. V is TRBV19 and J is TRBJ1-2; 9 bases are shared with TRBD1. The V gene end was trimmed by 7 bases and the J gene end by 1 base; junction bases not matched to a gene: 13. The CDR3 spans 17 residues. Germline loops: CDR1 LNHDA, CDR2 SQIVND (reference sequence).

The rearrangement links TRBV6-5 to TRBJ2-5; 9 bases are a match to TRBD2. The CDR3 sequence is 15 residues long. The ends lost 8 bases at V and 4 bases at J; junction bases unmatched: 11. CDR1 is MNHEY, CDR2 SVGAGI, per germline. Written as DNA, the CDR3 is TGTGCCAGCGGGGTGGGACTAGCTGTACCAGAGACCCAGTACTTC. It is translated as CASGVGLAVPETQYF.

This clone was seen a single time. The chain employs TRBV19 and TRBJ2-3; 15 bases are shared with TRBD2. This CDR3 spans 18 amino acids. V dropped 3 bases and J dropped 0; count of bases not matched to a gene: 4. Germline lookup yields CDR1 LNHDA and CDR2 SQIVND (reference sequence). CDR3 region: CASSIGLAGGPSTDTQYF. The DNA of the CDR3 is TGTGCCAGTAGTATTGGACTAGCGGGAGGGCCTAGCACAGATACGCAGTATTTT.

V is TRBV6-2 or TRBV6-3 and J is TRBJ1-1; D remains unclear. Between the trimmed V and J ends, which lost 4 bases and 8 bases, there was a span of 8 bases. Germline V gene lookup returns CDR1 MNHEY and CDR2 SVGEGT. This CDR3 spans 11 amino acids. CDR3 sequence reads: CASSWAGEAFF. The CDR3 nucleotides are TGTGCCAGCAGTTGGGCCGGCGAAGCTTTCTTT.